These T cell receptor beta chains were read from a single sample in a study of pediatric ulcerative colitis. The assay was immunoSEQ multiplex PCR, and TCRdb's table has in-frame clones only and misses some. The repertoire holds 60,000 to 75,000 clones, with about three quarters as singletons. Material for sequencing was blood. The source of these receptors is a boy younger than 18 with moderate ulcerative colitis. Each CDR3 is given with its conserved first and last residue. D genes are given only for firm matches. Clone sizes are given selectively: once, few, many, or a class where the clone is expanded.

clone_size | j_call | d_call | v_call | cdr3_aa | cdr3_nt
few | TRBJ2-7 | TRBD2 | TRBV27 | CASSDTSGSIIYEQYF | TGTGCCAGCAGTGACACTAGCGGGAGTATAATCTACGAGCAGTACTTC
- | TRBJ2-7 | TRBD2 | TRBV5-1 | CASSPSGGDSYEQYF | TGCGCCAGCAGCCCTAGCGGGGGGGACTCCTACGAGCAGTACTTC
- | TRBJ2-4 | TRBD1 | TRBV5-5 | CASSWDSLAKNIQYF | TGTGCCAGCAGTTGGGACAGCTTAGCCAAAAACATTCAGTACTTC
- | TRBJ2-7 | - | TRBV5-1 | CASSSDGTYEQYF | TGCGCCAGCAGCTCCGACGGTACCTACGAGCAGTACTTC
- | TRBJ2-1 | - | TRBV4-1 | CASSQGQKMQFF | TGCGCCAGCAGCCAAGGCCAGAAGATGCAGTTCTTC
- | TRBJ2-1 | TRBD2 | TRBV5-4 | CASRKIELAVLGDEQFF | TGTGCCAGCAGAAAAATTGAACTAGCGGTACTAGGCGATGAGCAGTTCTTC
- | TRBJ1-6 | - | TRBV18 | CASSPRSDYNSPLHF | TGTGCCAGCTCACCACGGTCAGATTATAATTCACCCCTCCACTTT
- | TRBJ2-3 | TRBD1 | TRBV5-8 | CASSLGTGQRVDTQYF | TGTGCCAGCAGCTTAGGGACAGGGCAAAGAGTAGATACGCAGTATTTT
- | TRBJ1-4 | - | TRBV6-5 | CASSYSARGGEKLFF | TGTGCCAGCAGTTACTCCGCCCGCGGTGGGGAAAAACTGTTTTTT
- | TRBJ2-7 | - | TRBV30 | CALDGSYEQYF | TGTGCCTTGGACGGTTCCTACGAGCAGTACTTC
- | TRBJ2-7 | TRBD1 | TRBV5-4 | CASSSSQGQPTYEQYF | TGTGCCAGCAGCTCCAGCCAGGGACAGCCGACCTACGAGCAGTACTTC
few | TRBJ1-1 | - | TRBV14 | CASSFPAANTEAFF | TGTGCCAGCAGCTTTCCCGCCGCGAACACTGAAGCTTTCTTT
- | TRBJ1-1 | - | TRBV7-9 | CASTRDTEAFF | TGTGCCAGCACCCGAGACACTGAAGCTTTCTTT
- | TRBJ2-7 | TRBD2 | TRBV7-8 | CASSPLGAGGYEQYF | TGTGCCAGCAGTCCCCTGGGAGCGGGAGGATACGAGCAGTACTTC
few | TRBJ1-2 | TRBD1 | TRBV9 | CASSVSDRGFSGYTF | TGTGCCAGCAGCGTAAGCGACAGGGGGTTCTCCGGCTACACCTTC
once | TRBJ2-1 | - | TRBV21-1 | CASSLSGSLAGGVGCNEQFF | TGTGCCAGCAGCTTAAGTGGGTCATTAGCGGGGGGCGTGGGATGCAATGAGCAGTTCTTC
- | TRBJ1-1 | - | TRBV10-1 | CASSDQQGNTEAFF | TGCGCCAGCAGTGATCAACAGGGGAACACTGAAGCTTTCTTT
- | TRBJ2-7 | TRBD1 | TRBV25-1 | CASGQAYEQYF | TGTGCCAGCGGACAGGCCTACGAGCAGTACTTC
- | TRBJ2-7 | TRBD1 | TRBV5-1 | CASSISPGQGSYEQYF | TGCGCCAGCAGCATCTCACCGGGACAGGGTTCCTACGAGCAGTACTTC
- | TRBJ1-2 | - | TRBV12-5 | CASGSLLRHGYTF | TGTGCTAGTGGTTCACTACTTAGGCATGGCTACACCTTC
- | TRBJ2-7 | TRBD1 | TRBV10-3 | CAISSDRANYEQYF | TGTGCCATCAGTTCGGACAGGGCAAATTACGAGCAGTACTTC
- | TRBJ1-5 | TRBD1 | TRBV5-1 | CASSSGTGSQPQHF | TGCGCCAGCAGCTCCGGGACAGGGAGCCAGCCCCAGCATTTT
- | TRBJ1-1 | - | TRBV7-9 | CASSSSRGRVSGYTEAFF | TGTGCCAGCAGCTCCTCCAGGGGCAGGGTATCGGGGTACACTGAAGCTTTCTTT
- | TRBJ2-7 | - | TRBV11-3 | CASSRGVGYEQYF | TGTGCCAGCAGCCGCGGTGTGGGCTACGAGCAGTACTTC
- | TRBJ2-6 | - | TRBV7-9 | CASSLSANVLTF | TGTGCCAGCAGCTTATCTGCCAACGTCCTGACTTTC
- | TRBJ2-7 | - | TRBV10-1 | CASCAGRRYF | TGCGCTAGCTGTGCGGGACGGCGGTACTTC
- | TRBJ2-5 | - | TRBV6-1 | CASSEVGSQETQYF | TGTGCCAGCAGTGAAGTGGGCAGCCAAGAGACCCAGTACTTC
few | TRBJ1-5 | - | TRBV5-5 | CASSPGLQNVQPQHF | TGTGCCAGCAGCCCGGGACTGCAAAACGTTCAGCCCCAGCATTTT
- | TRBJ2-1 | - | TRBV5-1 | CASSGTVNYNEQFF | TGCGCCAGCAGCGGAACAGTAAACTACAATGAGCAGTTCTTC
- | TRBJ2-1 | TRBD2 | TRBV27 | CASSPGLAAVEQFF | TGTGCCAGCAGCCCGGGACTAGCAGCAGTTGAGCAGTTCTTC